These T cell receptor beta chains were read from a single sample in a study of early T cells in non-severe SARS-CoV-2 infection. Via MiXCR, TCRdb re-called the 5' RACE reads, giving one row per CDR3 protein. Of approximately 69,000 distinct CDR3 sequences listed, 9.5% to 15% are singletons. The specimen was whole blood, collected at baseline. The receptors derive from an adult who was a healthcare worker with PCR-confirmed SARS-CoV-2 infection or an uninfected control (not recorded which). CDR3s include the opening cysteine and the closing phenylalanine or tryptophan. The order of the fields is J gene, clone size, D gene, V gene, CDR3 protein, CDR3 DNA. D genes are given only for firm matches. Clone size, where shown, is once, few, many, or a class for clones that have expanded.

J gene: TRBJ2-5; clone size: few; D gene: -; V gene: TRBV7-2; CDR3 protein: CASSLVSHGGETQYF; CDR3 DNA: TGTGCCAGCAGCTTAGTATCCCACGGGGGAGAGACCCAGTACTTC
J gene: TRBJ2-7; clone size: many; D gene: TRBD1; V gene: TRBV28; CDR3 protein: CASSPPGQGSYEQYF; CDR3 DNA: TGTGCCAGCAGCCCACCGGGACAGGGCTCCTACGAGCAGTACTTC
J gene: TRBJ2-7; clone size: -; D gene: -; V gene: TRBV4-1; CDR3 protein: CASSQVGPTIGYHEQYF; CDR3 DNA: TGCGCCAGCAGCCAAGTAGGGCCCACGATCGGCTACCACGAGCAGTACTTC
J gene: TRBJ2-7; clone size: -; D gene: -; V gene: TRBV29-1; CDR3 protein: CSAQRGTSYEQYF; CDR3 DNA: TGCAGCGCCCAACGGGGGACCTCCTACGAGCAGTACTTC
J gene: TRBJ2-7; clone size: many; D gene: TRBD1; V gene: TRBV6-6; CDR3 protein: CASSYGTGGPIEQYF; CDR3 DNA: TGTGCCAGCAGTTACGGGACAGGGGGCCCCATCGAGCAGTACTTC
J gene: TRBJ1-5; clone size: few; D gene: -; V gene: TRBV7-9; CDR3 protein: CASSLGGGSNQPQHF; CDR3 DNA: TGTGCCAGCAGCTTAGGAGGCGGGAGCAATCAGCCCCAGCATTTT
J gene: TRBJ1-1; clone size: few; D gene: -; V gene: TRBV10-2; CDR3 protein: CASSESMDPPVTFF; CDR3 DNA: TGCGCCAGCAGTGAGTCGATGGACCCACCGGTAACTTTCTTT
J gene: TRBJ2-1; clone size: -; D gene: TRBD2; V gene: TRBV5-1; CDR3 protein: CASSLGTLAVYNEQFF; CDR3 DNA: TGCGCCAGCAGCTTGGGTACCCTAGCGGTCTACAATGAGCAGTTCTTC
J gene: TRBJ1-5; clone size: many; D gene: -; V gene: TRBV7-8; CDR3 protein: CASSLETHPNQPQHF; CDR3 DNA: TGTGCCAGCAGCTTAGAGACCCATCCCAATCAGCCCCAGCATTTT
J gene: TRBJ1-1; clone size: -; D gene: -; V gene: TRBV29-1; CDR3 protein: CSVDRVGTEAFF; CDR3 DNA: TGCAGCGTTGACAGGGTGGGGACTGAAGCTTTCTTT
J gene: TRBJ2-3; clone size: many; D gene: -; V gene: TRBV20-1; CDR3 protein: CSADQASTDTQYF; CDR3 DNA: TGCAGTGCTGATCAAGCTAGCACAGATACGCAGTATTTT
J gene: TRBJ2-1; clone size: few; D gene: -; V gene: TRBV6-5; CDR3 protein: CASSYSTLAGLNEQFF; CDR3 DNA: TGTGCCAGCAGTTACTCGACGTTGGCAGGGCTGAATGAGCAGTTCTTC
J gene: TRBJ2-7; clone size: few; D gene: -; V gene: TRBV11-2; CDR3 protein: CASTRLIGTYEQYF; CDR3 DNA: TGTGCCAGCACCAGACTTATAGGGACCTACGAGCAGTACTTC
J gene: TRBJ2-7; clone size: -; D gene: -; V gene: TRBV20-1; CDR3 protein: CSARYHQGGHEQYF; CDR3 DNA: TGCAGTGCTAGATACCATCAGGGTGGCCACGAGCAGTACTTC
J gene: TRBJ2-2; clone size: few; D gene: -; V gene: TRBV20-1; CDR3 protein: CSAPGGKNTGELFF; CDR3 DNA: TGCAGTGCTCCCGGCGGAAAGAACACCGGGGAGCTGTTTTTT
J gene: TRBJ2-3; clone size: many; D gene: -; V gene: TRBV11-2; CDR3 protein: CASSSLGGLTDTQYF; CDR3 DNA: TGTGCCAGCAGCTCTCTAGGGGGACTCACAGATACGCAGTATTTT
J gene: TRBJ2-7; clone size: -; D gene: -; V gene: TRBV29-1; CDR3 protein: CSVVGRHYEQYF; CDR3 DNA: TGCAGCGTTGTAGGCCGGCACTACGAGCAGTACTTC
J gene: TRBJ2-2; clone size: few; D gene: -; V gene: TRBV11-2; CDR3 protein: CASSTGWRTGELFF; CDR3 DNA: TGTGCCAGCAGCACAGGGTGGAGAACCGGGGAGCTGTTTTTT
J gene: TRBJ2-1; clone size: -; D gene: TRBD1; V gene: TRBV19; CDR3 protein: CASRITGTGGFDEQFF; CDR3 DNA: TGTGCCAGTAGGATAACCGGGACAGGGGGCTTCGATGAGCAGTTCTTC
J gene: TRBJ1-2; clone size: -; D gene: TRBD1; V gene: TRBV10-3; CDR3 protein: CANRDRATGNYGYTF; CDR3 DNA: TGTGCCAACCGAGACAGGGCCACCGGGAACTATGGCTACACCTTC
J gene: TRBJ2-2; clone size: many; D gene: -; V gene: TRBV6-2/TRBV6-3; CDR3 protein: CASTRFGTGELFF; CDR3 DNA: TGTGCCAGCACCCGCTTTGGGACCGGGGAGCTGTTTTTT
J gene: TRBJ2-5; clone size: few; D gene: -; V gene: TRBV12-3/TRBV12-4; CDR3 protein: CASSRPPNIKTQYF; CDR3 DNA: TGTGCCAGCAGTCGGCCACCCAATATCAAGACCCAGTACTTC
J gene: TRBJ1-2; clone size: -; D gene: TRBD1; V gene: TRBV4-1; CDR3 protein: CASSQDPGQGMVVHGYTF; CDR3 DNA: TGCGCCAGCAGCCAAGACCCCGGACAGGGGATGGTTGTGCATGGCTACACCTTC
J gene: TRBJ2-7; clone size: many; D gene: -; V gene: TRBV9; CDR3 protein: CASSVGLGITYEQYF; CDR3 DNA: TGTGCCAGCAGCGTAGGGCTAGGAATAACCTACGAGCAGTACTTC
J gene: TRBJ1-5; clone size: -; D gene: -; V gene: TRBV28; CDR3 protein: CASSFYRSTSNQPQHF; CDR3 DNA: TGTGCCAGCAGTTTCTACAGGAGTACTAGCAATCAGCCCCAGCATTTT
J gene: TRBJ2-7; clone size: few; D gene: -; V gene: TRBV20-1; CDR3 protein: CSAAVPQGSYEQYF; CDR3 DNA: TGCAGTGCTGCGGTGCCCCAGGGGTCCTACGAGCAGTACTTC
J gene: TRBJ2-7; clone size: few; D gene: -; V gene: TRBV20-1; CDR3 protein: CSARARPYEQYF; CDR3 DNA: TGCAGTGCTCGGGCCAGACCCTACGAGCAGTACTTC
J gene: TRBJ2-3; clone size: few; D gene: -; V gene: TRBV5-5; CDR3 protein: CASSLIGTPGSFSTDTQYF; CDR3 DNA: TGTGCCAGCAGCCTTATCGGGACACCTGGATCATTTAGCACAGATACGCAGTATTTT
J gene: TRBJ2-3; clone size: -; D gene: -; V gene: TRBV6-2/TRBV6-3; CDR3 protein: CASSYSSVAGVGTDTQYF; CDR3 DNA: TGTGCCAGCAGTTACTCTTCGGTGGCAGGGGTGGGCACAGATACGCAGTATTTT
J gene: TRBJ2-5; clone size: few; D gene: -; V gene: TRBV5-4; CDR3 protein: CASSLRTDQETQYF; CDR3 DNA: TGTGCCAGCAGCCTCCGGACAGATCAAGAGACCCAGTACTTC
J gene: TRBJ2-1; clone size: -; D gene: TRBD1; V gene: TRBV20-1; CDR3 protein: CSASVTGIIGEQFF; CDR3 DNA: TGCAGTGCTAGTGTGACAGGGATTATCGGCGAGCAGTTCTTC
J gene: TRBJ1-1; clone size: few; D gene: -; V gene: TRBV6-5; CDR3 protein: CASRKGRTEAFF; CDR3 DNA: TGTGCCAGCAGAAAAGGTCGTACTGAAGCTTTCTTT
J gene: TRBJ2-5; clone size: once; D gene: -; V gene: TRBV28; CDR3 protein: CASSPGDTQETQYF; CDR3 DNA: TGTGCCAGCAGCCCAGGGGACACCCAAGAGACCCAGTACTTC
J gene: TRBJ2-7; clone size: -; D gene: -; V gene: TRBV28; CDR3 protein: CASSQLSTEYEQYF; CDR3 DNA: TGTGCCAGCAGTCAACTTTCGACAGAATACGAGCAGTACTTC
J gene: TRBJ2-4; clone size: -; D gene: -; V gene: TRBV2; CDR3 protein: CASSGGRSALGTKNIQYF; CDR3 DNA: TGTGCCAGCAGTGGGGGCAGAAGTGCCTTGGGGACCAAAAACATTCAGTACTTC
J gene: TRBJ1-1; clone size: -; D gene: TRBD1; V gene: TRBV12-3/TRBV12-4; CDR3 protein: CASRGQGAAVGAFF; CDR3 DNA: TGTGCCAGCAGAGGACAGGGGGCAGCTGTCGGAGCTTTCTTT
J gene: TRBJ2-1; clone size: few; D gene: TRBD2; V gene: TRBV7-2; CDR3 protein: CASSSPGLAGRTSYNEQFF; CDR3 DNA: TGTGCCAGCAGCTCCCCGGGACTAGCGGGGCGAACCTCCTACAATGAGCAGTTCTTC
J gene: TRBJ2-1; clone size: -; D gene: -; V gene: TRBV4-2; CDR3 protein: CASSPYHRPHNEQFF; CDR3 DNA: TGTGCCAGCAGCCCGTACCACCGTCCACACAATGAGCAGTTCTTC
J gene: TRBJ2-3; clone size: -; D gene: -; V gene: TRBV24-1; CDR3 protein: CATSDGGRGTDTQYF; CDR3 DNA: TGTGCCACCAGTGACGGGGGCCGGGGCACAGATACGCAGTATTTT
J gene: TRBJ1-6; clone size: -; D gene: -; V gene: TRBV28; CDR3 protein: CASKGRGSAYNSPLHF; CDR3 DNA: TGTGCCAGCAAGGGGAGAGGAAGCGCCTATAATTCACCCCTCCACTTT
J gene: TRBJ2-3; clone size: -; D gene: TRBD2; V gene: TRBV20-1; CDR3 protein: CSAVAGVSDTQYF; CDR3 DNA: TGCAGTGCAGTAGCGGGGGTTTCAGATACGCAGTATTTT
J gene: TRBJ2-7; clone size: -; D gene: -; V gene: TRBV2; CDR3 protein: CASSEAPYEQYF; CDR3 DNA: TGTGCCAGCAGTGAAGCGCCCTACGAGCAGTACTTC
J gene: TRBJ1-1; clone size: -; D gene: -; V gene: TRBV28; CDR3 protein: CASSLSPGGPTEAFF; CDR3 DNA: TGTGCCAGCAGCCTTTCCCCTGGGGGGCCCACTGAAGCTTTCTTT
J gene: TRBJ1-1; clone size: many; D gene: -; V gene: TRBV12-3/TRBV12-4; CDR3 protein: CASSLTKVGFNTEAFF; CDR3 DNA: TGTGCCAGCAGTTTAACCAAGGTAGGATTCAACACTGAAGCTTTCTTT
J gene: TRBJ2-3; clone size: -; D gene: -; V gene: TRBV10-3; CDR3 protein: CAISEPVDTSPDTQYF; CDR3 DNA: TGTGCCATCAGCGAGCCCGTCGATACCTCCCCAGATACGCAGTATTTT
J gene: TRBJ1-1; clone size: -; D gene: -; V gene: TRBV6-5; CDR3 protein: CASNGPTGIEAFF; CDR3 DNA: TGTGCCAGCAATGGCCCTACCGGGATCGAAGCTTTCTTT
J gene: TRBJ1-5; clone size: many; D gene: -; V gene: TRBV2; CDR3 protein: CASSEMTGRPQHF; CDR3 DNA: TGTGCCAGCAGTGAAATGACCGGGAGGCCCCAGCATTTT
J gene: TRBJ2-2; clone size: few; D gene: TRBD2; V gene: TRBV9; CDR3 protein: CASTILAGNTGELFF; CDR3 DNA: TGTGCCAGCACCATACTAGCGGGGAACACCGGGGAGCTGTTTTTT
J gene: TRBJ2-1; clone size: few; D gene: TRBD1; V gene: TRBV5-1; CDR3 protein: CASSPYLTGSEQFF; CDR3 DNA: TGCGCCAGCAGCCCTTACCTGACAGGGTCTGAGCAGTTCTTC
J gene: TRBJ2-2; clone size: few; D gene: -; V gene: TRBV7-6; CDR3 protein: CASSLSRANTGELFF; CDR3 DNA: TGTGCCAGCAGCTTATCCCGCGCGAACACCGGGGAGCTGTTTTTT
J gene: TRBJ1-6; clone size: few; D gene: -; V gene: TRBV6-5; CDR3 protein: CASSTSGTTNSPLHF; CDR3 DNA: TGTGCCAGCAGTACCTCCGGGACAACCAATTCACCCCTCCACTTT
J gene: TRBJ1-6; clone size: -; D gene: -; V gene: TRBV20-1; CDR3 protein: CSARGGSSPLHF; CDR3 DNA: TGCAGTGCTAGAGGTGGCTCCTCACCCCTCCACTTT
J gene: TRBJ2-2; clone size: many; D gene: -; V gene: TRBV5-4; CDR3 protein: CASSSGTEPTGELFF; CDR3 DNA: TGTGCCAGCAGCTCGGGGACGGAGCCCACCGGGGAGCTGTTTTTT
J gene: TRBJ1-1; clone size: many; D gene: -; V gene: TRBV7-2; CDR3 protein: CASTRQENTEAFF; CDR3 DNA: TGTGCCAGCACAAGACAGGAGAACACTGAAGCTTTCTTT
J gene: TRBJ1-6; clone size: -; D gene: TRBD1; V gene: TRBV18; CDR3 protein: CASSPRGQGQSPLHF; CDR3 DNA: TGTGCCAGCTCACCTCGTGGACAGGGGCAATCACCCCTCCACTTT